Sequencing of this TCR beta chain was carried out in a study of cytomegalovirus exposure and HLA in healthy donors (dated by TCRdb to between 2016 and 2019). Study-wide context: According to an earlier analysis of a few hundred of the donors, about 179 million T cells yielded 117 million unique TCR beta sequences and approximately 300 Gb of sequence data. The genetic ancestry cluster associated with self-reported Caucasian donors included around 76% of the 300 to 450 genotyped donors. A separate validation cohort of 90 to 150 different subjects was used in addition to the approximately 670-subject first cohort. All discovery cohort repertoires had been generated on a single sequencing platform. Rather than using new phenotypic data, the later analysis identified candidate immune exposures from TCR beta sequences and from how often those sequences occurred across donors. A later genetic analysis used genome-wide SNP genotypes for about 65% of the roughly 700 donors, treating that subset as a discovery cohort. An earlier analysis of more than 450 of the donors used high-throughput TCR beta sequencing to judge whether each TCR beta V gene segment behaved as functional or pseudogenic. High-throughput TCR immunosequencing, statistical association of individual TCRs with disease status, and machine learning were combined to predict cytomegalovirus infection status. Donor age, sex, ethnicity and CMV serostatus were compiled alongside the repertoire data. Four or five DR-DQ haplotypes were handled as single units for association and clustering because linkage in the cohort was strong. The study was designed to test whether signatures of past pathogen exposure could be identified by cataloging public T cell receptors. Both class I and class II loci were covered by HLA typing, at four-digit resolution. Approximately 300 gigabases of sequencing data and around 85 million unique TCR sequences made up an early release that covered approximately 620 HLA-typed donors. Across 398 genotyped donors of the cohort, an average of approximately 240,000 unique TCR beta nucleotide sequences per donor were sequenced, and 15% to 20% of those sequences were non-productive. The number of donors typed differed by locus, with 629-630 for A, B, C, DRB1 and DQB1, roughly 520 for DQA1, 600 to 610 for DPA1, and about 450 for DPB1. The T cell repertoires of several hundred subjects were profiled by immunosequencing and related to cytomegalovirus serostatus. A later analysis re-analyzed previously published TCR beta repertoires from 666 donors and added high-resolution HLA genotyping to study TCR occurrence patterns. The study at large found these results: Specific HLA alleles were associated with about 17,000 TCR beta sequences at a false discovery rate of 0.05 in a later analysis. This cohort had only TCR beta chains sequenced, and the lack of alpha or paired-chain data limited which features could be detected. Linkage disequilibrium might explain the correlated functional status among segregating V segments, but an unknown experimental factor could not be excluded. A few of the identified cytomegalovirus-associated TCR beta chains were confirmed in vitro to be specific for cytomegalovirus antigens. In a later genetic analysis, fewer N-insertions in productive TCRs were reported among donors in an Asian-associated ancestry cluster than the approximately 670-donor mean. A later analysis found that HLA-associated TCR beta chains were more clonally expanded and had lower generation probabilities than equally common non-associated chains. Sequencing depth was assumed to be roughly uniform across donors in the presence/absence analyses, though that assumption may not hold. An earlier analysis of around 600 of the donors showed that most TCR beta V segments appeared in productive rearrangements either about 87% or about 30% of the time, which broadly matched IMGT annotations. When HLA alleles, especially DR and DQ, strongly co-occurred, attributing TCR associations to individual alleles was difficult. V-gene and J-gene trimming of TCR beta chains was associated with a missense DCLRE1C variant in a later genetic analysis, and the association was replicated in an independent cohort. The authors suggested that the approach could potentially be generalized to other disease states and immunological phenotypes. A total of 164 TCR beta chains were listed by the study as associated with cytomegalovirus. In a later analysis, most CMV-associated TCR beta chains were found to appear HLA-restricted, with HLA associations seemingly driven largely by CMV exposure. A further reported finding was that TCR beta sequences accurately predicted the HLA-A and HLA-B alleles for most subjects in the first cohort. Because HLA typing was unavailable for some donors at each locus, only the typed subset was used in association tests. In a later analysis, the rate of TCR association differed among HLA loci, with DRB1 alleles having the most associated TCRs and HLA-C alleles having the fewest. Because counts were too low, more than 15 rarely observed V segments, including chromosome 9 orphons, were excluded from the earlier analysis of around 640 of the donors. A group of highly shared sequence variants was considered likely to be a technical artifact of the sequencing pipeline. Immune exposure information for the cohort was limited to CMV serostatus. In both the original and validation cohorts, the classifier was reported to diagnose cytomegalovirus status with high specificity and sensitivity. Most TCR sequences were observed very rarely across donors, whereas some public TCRs were present in many individuals. A later analysis reported that several top co-occurrence clusters appeared linked to parvovirus B19, influenza, CMV and Epstein-Barr virus.

This clone has just one count. Its antigen is unknown. Base quality data are lacking; no much larger clone is found one base away. Libraries came from the immunoSEQ multiplex PCR assay. For the multiplex PCR, a mixture combining 60 forward primers for TCR Vbeta segments and 13 reverse primers for TCR Jbeta segments was used. Amplification of the CDR3 region of rearranged TCR beta genes was performed with a multiplex PCR assay on genomic DNA. On the Illumina HiSeq System, the amplified TCR beta libraries were sequenced as 87-base-pair reads. For the original study's pipeline: A later analysis tallied 75 million to 95 million unique TCR beta chains across the 600 to 700 repertoires, and approximately 11 million of those chains were shared by two or more donors. Raw reads were error-corrected and collapsed into unique sequences with a nearest-neighbor algorithm that merged closely related sequences to remove PCR and sequencing errors. Alignment of CDR3 sequences to IMGT reference sequences was used to assign V, D and J gene segments. For a sequence to be retained, a match of at least six nucleotides was required to both a V gene segment and a J gene segment. Rearrangements were classified as productive when the CDR3 lacked stop codons and remained in frame with V and J, and all other rearrangements were classified as non-productive. CDR3 was defined according to IMGT convention as the region running from the second conserved V-encoded cysteine to the conserved J-encoded phenylalanine. The earlier analysis of 450 to 750 of the donors excluded any sequence lacking an unambiguous match to a single V gene segment. An earlier analysis of over 450 of the donors classified V segments as functional when productive rearrangements were above 56.7% and as segregating when the standard deviation between donors was above 5%. To diagnose cytomegalovirus status from the catalog of TCR beta chain sequences, a statistical classification framework was built. In a later analysis, TCR nucleotide sequences were compared against IMGT/GENE-DB human TR gene sequences so that V and J genes could be assigned. In a later analysis, CDR3 sequences and most-parsimonious VDJ recombination scenarios were assigned using the TCRdist pipeline. In a later analysis, each TCR beta chain was defined by its CDR3 amino acid sequence together with its V-gene family, and reads lacking a unique V-gene family were excluded. In a later analysis, around 600 highly shared, low-generation-probability nucleotide sequences were removed to address suspected cross-contamination and a sequencing artifact. In a later analysis, a clonal expansion index for each public chain was calculated from normalized within-repertoire ranks of inferred template counts. In a later analysis, generation probabilities were computed using a VDJ recombination model fitted to out-of-frame rearrangements, and the results were checked against IGoR. In a later analysis, hypergeometric tests were used to score TCR-TCR, TCR-HLA and TCR-CMV co-occurrence, with a repertoire-size bias correction applied to TCR pairs. To estimate false discovery rates, a later analysis permuted the HLA or CMV assignments 20 times. In a later analysis, co-occurring TCRs were grouped with DBSCAN, and TCRdist sequence similarity was added when clustering was performed within HLA-allele-positive subsets. For co-occurrence clustering, repertoires with fewer than 30,000 or more than 120,000 public chains were excluded, along with roughly 5 repertoires with anomalous nucleotide sharing. Entries here come from immuneACCESS through TCRdb and include only in-frame sequences with V and J called. Some clones fail to appear in such tables; in the studies checked, an unresolved V gene covers under half of the shortfall, and the cause of the remainder is unknown. D and trimming were read from the DNA, whereas the V and J calls and clone size are those reported in that table. This sample comprises approximately 220,000 clones, approximately 82% of them detected only once. Jointly, the top ten make up 0.6% to 0.65% of the sample.

In total, approximately 700 healthy bone marrow donors made up the cohort. At the time of sampling, all cohort members were nominally healthy, though unrecorded immune exposures were likely present. The donor tested CMV seronegative, placing the donor among the 352 seronegative members of the cohort. A peripheral blood sample was provided by each donor, and peripheral blood mononuclear cells were used for TCR beta sequencing. The Qiagen DNeasy Blood Extraction Kit was used to extract genomic DNA from the blood cell samples. The source is a man younger than 35 in good health and CMV-seronegative. Sequencing used PBMCs.

CDR3 sequence: CASSLAQATVAFF. The DNA is as follows: TGTGCCAGCAGCTTAGCCCAAGCGACCGTCGCTTTCTTT. The chain was built from TRBV7-3 and TRBJ1-1, with the D gene call left open. The CDR3 runs 13 amino acids, cysteine and phenylalanine included. Only the CDR3 part of the read is kept: 39 bases, read in frame from the first base. Taken from the germline V gene, the CDR1 and CDR2 loops are SGHTA and FQGTGA. Trimming takes 2 bases from V and 11 bases from J, and the germline ends sit 15 bases apart.